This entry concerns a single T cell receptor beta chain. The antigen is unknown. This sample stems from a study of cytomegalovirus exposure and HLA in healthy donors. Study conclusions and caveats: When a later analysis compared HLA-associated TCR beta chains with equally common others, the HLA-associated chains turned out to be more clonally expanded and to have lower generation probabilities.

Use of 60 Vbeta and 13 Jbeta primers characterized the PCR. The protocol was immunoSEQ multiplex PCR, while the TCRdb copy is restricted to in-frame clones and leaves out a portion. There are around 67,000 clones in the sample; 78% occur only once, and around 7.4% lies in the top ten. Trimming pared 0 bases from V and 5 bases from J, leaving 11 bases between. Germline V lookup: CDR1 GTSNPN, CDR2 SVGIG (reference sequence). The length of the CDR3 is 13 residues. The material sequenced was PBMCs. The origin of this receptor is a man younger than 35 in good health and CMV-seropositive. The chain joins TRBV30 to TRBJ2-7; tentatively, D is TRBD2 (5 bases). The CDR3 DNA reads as TGTGCCTGGAGTGTATTCCGGGAACACGAGCAGTACTTC. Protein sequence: CAWSVFREHEQYF.